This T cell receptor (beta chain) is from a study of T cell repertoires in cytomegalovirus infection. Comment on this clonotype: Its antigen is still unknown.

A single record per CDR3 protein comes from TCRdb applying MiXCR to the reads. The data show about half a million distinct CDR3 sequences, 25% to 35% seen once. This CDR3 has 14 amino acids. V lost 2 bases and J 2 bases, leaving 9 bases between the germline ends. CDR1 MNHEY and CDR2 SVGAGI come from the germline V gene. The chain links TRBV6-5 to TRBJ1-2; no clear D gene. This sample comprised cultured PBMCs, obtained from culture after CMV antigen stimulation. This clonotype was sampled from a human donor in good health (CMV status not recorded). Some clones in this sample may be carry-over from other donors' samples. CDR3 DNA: TGTGCCAGCAGTTACCACGACAAAAACTATGGCTACACCTTC. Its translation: CASSYHDKNYGYTF.